What follows are 16 T cell receptor beta chains derived from one specimen sequenced in a study of CD8 T cells in Susac syndrome. A quantity of about 0.45 to 1 ug RNA underwent reverse transcription using random hexamers. TCRdb independently ran MiXCR on the immunoSEQ multiplex PCR reads; one entry per CDR3 protein. This table holds 250,000 to 300,000 distinct CDR3 sequences, roughly 85% found once. The sample comprised CD8+ T cells from PBMCs. The source of these receptors is a human donor with multiple sclerosis.

V gene TRBV28 combines with J gene TRBJ2-6, with D perhaps TRBD2 (6 bases). V was cut by 5 bases and J by 8 bases, with 13 bases left in between. This CDR3 has 14 amino acids. In germline, CDR1 is MDHEN, CDR2 SYDVKM. The CDR3 reads CASSLPGETNVLTF. CDR3 coding DNA: TGTGCCAGCAGTCTTCCGGGGGAAACCAACGTCCTGACTTTC.

Concerning this clonotype itself: The conserved phenylalanine or tryptophan normally closing the CDR3 is absent here, so this likely arose from a read error. The chain combines TRBV18 with TRBJ2-7, with 8 positions matching TRBD2. The CDR3 loop spans 15 amino acids. CDR1 KGHSH and CDR2 LQKENI come from the germline V gene. Losses at the gene ends were 3 bases for V and 5 bases for J; bases not matched to a gene: 9. The CDR3 spells CASSPPAGGTDEQYL. The CDR3 region has the DNA TGTGCCAGCTCACCGCCGGCGGGAGGTACAGACGAGCAGTACCTC.

J is TRBJ2-1 and V is TRBV28, with a possible D match to TRBD1 (5 bases). This CDR3 has 15 amino acids. Trimming removed 2 bases at V and 7 bases at J, with 15 bases between. In germline, CDR1 is MDHEN, CDR2 SYDVKM. This CDR3 reads CASSLRGSMGNEQFF. The DNA for the CDR3 is TGTGCCAGCAGTTTAAGGGGTAGTATGGGAAATGAGCAGTTCTTC.

This sequence joins TRBV19 and TRBJ2-5, with D tentatively TRBD1 (5 bases). Trimming stripped 2 bases from V and 5 bases from J, with 9 bases between. CDR3 size: 13 residues. The germline V gene has CDR1 LNHDA and CDR2 SQIVND (reference sequence). CDR3 coding DNA: TGTGCCAGTAGTATACCAGGGTGGGAGACCCAGTACTTC. As protein: CASSIPGWETQYF.

The chain recombines TRBV30 with TRBJ2-5; 7 positions match TRBD2. V trimming: 0 bases; J trimming: 9 bases; junction bases outside the gene matches: 4. Germline V gene lookup returns CDR1 GTSNPN and CDR2 SVGIG (reference sequence). The CDR3 contains 12 residues. The CDR3, as DNA: TGTGCCTGGAGTGTCGGGGGAGGGCCCCAGTACTTC. Amino acids: CAWSVGGGPQYF.

As to this clonotype: Relative to the germline gene, one junction end is altered; a read error may explain this. The V and J genes are TRBV7-9 and TRBJ1-1, with unresolved D. Germline lookup yields CDR1 SEHNR and CDR2 FQNEAQ (reference sequence). The CDR3 consists of 11 residues. The CDR3 is CASSLGREAFF. The CDR3 region has the DNA TGTGCCAGCAGTTTAGGACGGGAAGCTTTCTTT.

The sample holds one count of this clonotype. Here the CDR3 reads CASSQRHVGDRSYEQYF. For the CDR3, the DNA is TGCGCCAGCAGCCAACGCCACGTCGGGGACAGGTCCTACGAGCAGTACTTC. J is TRBJ2-7 and V is TRBV4-3, with 8 bases that match TRBD1. Germline V gene sequence: CDR1 LGHNA, CDR2 YSLEER. CDR3 length: 17 amino acids. V lost 2 bases and J lost 1; bases outside the gene matches: 10.

The chain combines TRBV27 with TRBJ2-3; D may match TRBD1 or TRBD2 (5 bases each). This CDR3 is built from 16 residues. Germline-derived CDR1 and CDR2 are MNHEY and SMNVEV (reference sequence). Trimming stripped 2 bases from V and 2 bases from J, with 14 bases between. The CDR3 protein is CASSLGSRGSTDTQYF. CDR3 in DNA: TGTGCCAGCAGTTTAGGGAGTAGGGGATCCACAGATACGCAGTATTTT.

V gene TRBV25-1 combines with J gene TRBJ2-1, with D possibly matching TRBD1 (5 bases). Trimming cost V 1 base and J 10 bases, with 20 bases left between them. Germline lookup yields CDR1 MGHDK and CDR2 SYGVNS. The length of the CDR3 is 16 residues. The CDR3: CASSESGLSLGVEQFF. The CDR3 region has the DNA TGTGCCAGCAGTGAATCGGGCTTATCTTTAGGGGTGGAGCAGTTCTTC.

This clonotype has only one observation. This chain joins TRBV5-6 and TRBJ2-7, with a tentative D call TRBD2 (5 bases). Germline CDR1 SGHDT, CDR2 YYEEEE. This CDR3 has 13 amino acids. V lost 1 base and J lost 6, with 11 bases in between. The CDR3 sequence is CASSLFRSVEQYF. CDR3 DNA: TGTGCCAGCAGCTTGTTTCGTAGCGTCGAGCAGTACTTC. Looking up the rest from reference TRBV5-6 and TRBJ2-7 gives the full variable domain: DAGVTQSPTHLIKTRGQQVTLRCSPKSGHDTVSWYQQALGQGPQFIFQYYEEEERQRGNFPDRFSGHQFPNYSSELNVNALLLGDSALYLCASSLFRSVEQYFGPGTRLTVT.

CDR3 DNA: TGTGCCAGCAGTTACGGGCTAGCGGGAGTCTTAGATACGCAGTATTTT. Amino acids: CASSYGLAGVLDTQYF. The chain uses TRBV6-5 and TRBJ2-3, with TRBD2 matching over 10 bases. The CDR3 contains 16 residues. V lost 2 bases and J lost 5; bases outside the gene matches: 7. Germline CDR1 and CDR2: MNHEY and SVGAGI.

The rearrangement links TRBV27 to TRBJ1-2; 7 positions match TRBD1. With 5 bases clipped from V and 4 bases from J, the junction kept 10 bases outside the gene matches. Looked up from germline, CDR1 is MNHEY and CDR2 is SMNVEV (reference sequence). The length of the CDR3 is 15 residues. The CDR3, as DNA: TGTGCCAGCAGTCCGTCGGACAGGTGGATCTATGGCTACACCTTC. Translating gives CASSPSDRWIYGYTF.

The gene calls are TRBV28 and TRBJ1-1; no clear D gene. The CDR3 extends over 14 amino acids. CDR1 MDHEN and CDR2 SYDVKM come from the germline V gene. V was clipped by 8 bases and J by 5 bases, with 18 bases between them. CDR3 protein: CASAHLLAGTEAFF. In nucleotides, the CDR3 is TGTGCCAGCGCTCACTTATTAGCGGGGACTGAAGCTTTCTTT.

J is TRBJ2-7 and V is TRBV28; D perhaps matches TRBD2 (5 bases). This CDR3 comprises 14 residues. The V and J ends lost 8 bases and 7 bases respectively, with 21 bases between them. The germline V gene encodes CDR1 MDHEN and CDR2 SYDVKM. The CDR3 sequence: CASSLEVQAREQYF. CDR3 DNA: TGTGCCAGCTCTTTGGAGGTGCAGGCTCGTGAGCAGTACTTC. The full variable domain, completed using reference TRBV28 and TRBJ2-7, is DVKVTQSSRYLVKRTGEKVFLECVQDMDHENMFWYRQDPGLGLRLIYFSYDVKMKEKGDIPEGYSVSREKKERFSLILESASTNQTSMYLCASSLEVQAREQYFGPGTRLTVT.

The rearrangement uses TRBV27 and TRBJ1-1; D call uncertain. The V and J ends lost 2 bases and 2 bases respectively, with 9 bases between them. This CDR3 has 14 amino acids. Germline CDR1 is MNHEY and CDR2 is SMNVEV (reference sequence). CDR3 bases: TGTGCCAGCAGTTTAAGAACAGCAAACACTGAAGCTTTCTTT. This sequence encodes CASSLRTANTEAFF.

The chain recombines TRBV27 with TRBJ2-3; 7 bases line up with TRBD1. Germline V CDR1 and CDR2: MNHEY, SMNVEV (reference sequence). The CDR3 runs 18 residues. The V gene end was trimmed by 6 bases and the J gene end by 1 base; junction bases not matched to a gene: 16. This CDR3 reads CASSLPGLRTGGTDTQYF. The DNA for the CDR3 is TGTGCCAGCAGCCTCCCGGGGCTGCGGACAGGCGGCACAGATACGCAGTATTTT.